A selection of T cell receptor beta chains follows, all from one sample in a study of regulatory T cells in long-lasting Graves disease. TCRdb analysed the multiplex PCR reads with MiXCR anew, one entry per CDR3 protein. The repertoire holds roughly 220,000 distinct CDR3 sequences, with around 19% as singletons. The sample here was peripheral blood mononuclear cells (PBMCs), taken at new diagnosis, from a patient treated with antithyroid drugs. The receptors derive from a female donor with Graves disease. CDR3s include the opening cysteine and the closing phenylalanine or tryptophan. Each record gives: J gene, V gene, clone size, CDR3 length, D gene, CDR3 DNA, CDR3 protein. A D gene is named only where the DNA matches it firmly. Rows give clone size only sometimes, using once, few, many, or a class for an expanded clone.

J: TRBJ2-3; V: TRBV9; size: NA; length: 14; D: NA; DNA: TGTGCCAGCAGCGTAGCATTAAGGGGGGATACGCAGTATTTT; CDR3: CASSVALRGDTQYF
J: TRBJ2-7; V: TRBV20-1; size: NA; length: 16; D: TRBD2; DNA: TGCAGTGCTAGAGATATATCAGGGCTAGCGGACTACGAGCAGTACTTC; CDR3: CSARDISGLADYEQYF
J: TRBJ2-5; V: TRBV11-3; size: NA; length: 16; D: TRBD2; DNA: TGTGCCAGCAGCCCCGGAGCGGGAGGGCCCGTGAAGACCCAGTACTTC; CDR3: CASSPGAGGPVKTQYF
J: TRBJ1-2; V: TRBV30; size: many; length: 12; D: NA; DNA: TGTGCCTGCAGCAGGATTAACTATGGCTACACCTTC; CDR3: CACSRINYGYTF
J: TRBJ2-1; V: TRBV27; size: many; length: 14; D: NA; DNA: TGTGCCAGCAGTTTGAGCAACACCTACAATGAGCAGTTCTTC; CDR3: CASSLSNTYNEQFF
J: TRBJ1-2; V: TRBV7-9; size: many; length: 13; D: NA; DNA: TGTGCCAGCAGCCTGAACGGGGGCTATGGCTACACCTTC; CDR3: CASSLNGGYGYTF
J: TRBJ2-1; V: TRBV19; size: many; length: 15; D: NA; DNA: TGTGCCAGTACCCGAGGTACCTTCTCCAACAATGAGCAGTTCTTC; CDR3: CASTRGTFSNNEQFF
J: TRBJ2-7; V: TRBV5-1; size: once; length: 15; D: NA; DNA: TGCGCCAGCAGCTTGGTAACCACCTCGGGATGGGAGCAGTACTTC; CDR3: CASSLVTTSGWEQYF
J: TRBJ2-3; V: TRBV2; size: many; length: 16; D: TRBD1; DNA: TGTGCCAGCAACGGGGAACAGGGGGCGAAGTCAGATACGCAGTATTTT; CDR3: CASNGEQGAKSDTQYF
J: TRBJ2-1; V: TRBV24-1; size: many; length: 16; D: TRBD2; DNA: TGTGCCACCAGTGAGGACGGACTAGCGGGTTACAATGAGCAGTTCTTC; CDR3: CATSEDGLAGYNEQFF
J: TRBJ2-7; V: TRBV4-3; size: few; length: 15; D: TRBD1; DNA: TGCGCCAGCAGCATAGAGGGGGACAGCTCCTACGAGCAGTACTTC; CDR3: CASSIEGDSSYEQYF
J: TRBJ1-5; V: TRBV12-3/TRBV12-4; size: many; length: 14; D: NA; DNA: TGTGCCAGCAGTTTGGAGTTTCGAAGTCAGCCCCAGCATTTT; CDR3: CASSLEFRSQPQHF
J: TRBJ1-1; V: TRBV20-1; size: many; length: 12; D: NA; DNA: TGCAGTGCTCTACAGGGTTTTACTGAAGCTTTCTTT; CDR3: CSALQGFTEAFF
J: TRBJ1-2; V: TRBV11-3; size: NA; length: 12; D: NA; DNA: TGTGCCAGCAGCTTGAACAGGGACGGCTACACCTTC; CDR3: CASSLNRDGYTF
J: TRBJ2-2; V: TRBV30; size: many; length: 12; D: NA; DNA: TGTGCCTGGAGCGGACAAACGAGGGAGCTGTTTTTT; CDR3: CAWSGQTRELFF
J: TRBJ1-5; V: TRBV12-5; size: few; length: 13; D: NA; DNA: TGTGCTAGTGAGGTGGGTCCTCGCCAGCCCCAGCATTTT; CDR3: CASEVGPRQPQHF
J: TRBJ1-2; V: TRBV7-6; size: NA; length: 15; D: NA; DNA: TGTGCCAGCAGCAGCGTACGGTCTACTAACTATGGCTACACCTTC; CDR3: CASSSVRSTNYGYTF
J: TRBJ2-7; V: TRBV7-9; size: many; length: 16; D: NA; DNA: TGTGCCAGCAGCTTAGCGCGAGGGACCCCCTCCTACGAGCAGTACTTC; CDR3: CASSLARGTPSYEQYF
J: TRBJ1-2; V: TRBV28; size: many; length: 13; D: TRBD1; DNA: TGTGCCAGCAGTTGGGGACAGAACTATGGCTACACCTTC; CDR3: CASSWGQNYGYTF
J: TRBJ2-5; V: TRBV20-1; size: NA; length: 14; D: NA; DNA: TGCAGTGCTAAGAGGGGGGGGGGCCATGAGACCCAGTACTTC; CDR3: CSAKRGGGHETQYF
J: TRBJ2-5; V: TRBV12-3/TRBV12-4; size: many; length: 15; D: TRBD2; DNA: TGTGCCAGCAAGTTTAGGCCTAGCGGAAAAGAGACCCAGTACTTC; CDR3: CASKFRPSGKETQYF
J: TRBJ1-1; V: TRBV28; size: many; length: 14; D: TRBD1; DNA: TGTGCCAGCAGTTTTGGGACAGTCGGGGCTGAAGCTTTCTTT; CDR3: CASSFGTVGAEAFF
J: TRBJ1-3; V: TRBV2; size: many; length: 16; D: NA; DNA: TGTGCCAGCAGTAATCCGACAGCAAACTCTGGAAACACCATATATTTT; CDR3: CASSNPTANSGNTIYF
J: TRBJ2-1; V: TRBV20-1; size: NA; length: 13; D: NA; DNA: TGCGGTGCTAGAGTCACTTCGGGCGATGAGCAGTTCTTC; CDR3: CGARVTSGDEQFF
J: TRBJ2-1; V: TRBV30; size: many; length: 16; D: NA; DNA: TGTGCCTGGGGGTCCCTAGGCGGGCCCTCCTACAATGAGCAGTTCTTC; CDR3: CAWGSLGGPSYNEQFF